The T cell receptor beta chain under discussion was sequenced for a study of blood T cell repertoires in COVID-19. Sequencing was performed with immunoSEQ multiplex PCR; in TCRdb, only in-frame clones are kept and a portion is missing. Of around 280,000 clones in the sample, about 85% are singletons; the top ten hold approximately 3.8%. Trimming stripped 2 bases from V and 2 bases from J, with 14 bases between. From germline, CDR1 is SGHAT and CDR2 FQNNGV. The CDR3 is 16 amino acids. V is TRBV11-2 and J is TRBJ2-3; D is ambiguous. The source material was peripheral blood. The receptor was derived from a woman between 50 and 59 years old with active or convalescent COVID-19. DNA for the CDR3: TGTGCCAGCAGCTTAAGTTTGCAATACTACACAGATACGCAGTATTTT. Its translation is CASSLSLQYYTDTQYF.